This record looks at one T cell receptor beta chain sequence and its context. Its target is not known. This sample stems from a study of cytomegalovirus exposure and HLA in healthy donors. The PCR used 60 Vbeta and 13 Jbeta primers. Clones were sequenced by immunoSEQ multiplex PCR, and TCRdb holds only the in-frame ones, with some missing. The sample has 50,000 to 70,000 clones, around 84% seen once; the top ten hold under 7%. Trimming cost V 1 base and J 10 bases, with 11 bases left between them. This CDR3 is 13 amino acids long. From germline, CDR1 is SGHAT and CDR2 FQDESV (reference sequence). Study results and caveats: What a later analysis reportedly showed was that an Asian-associated ancestry cluster had fewer N-insertions than the approximately 700-donor mean.

This TCR came from a male donor in good health and CMV-seronegative. The chain recombines TRBV11-1 with TRBJ2-1; D gene uncertain. The sequenced material came from PBMCs. The CDR3 protein is CASSLEVLREQFF. For the CDR3, the DNA is TGTGCCAGCAGCTTAGAGGTCCTGAGGGAGCAGTTCTTC.